Below are 29 T cell receptor beta chains sequenced from a single sample in a study of blood T cell repertoires in COVID-19. The assay was immunoSEQ multiplex PCR, and TCRdb's table has in-frame clones only and misses some. The sample records a few hundred thousand clones, 88% being singletons. Sample: PBMCs or T cells enriched from blood (not recorded which). Source of these receptors: a woman between 35 and 50 years old with acute COVID-19.

The V call is TRBV18, the J call TRBJ2-2, with 11 bases lining up with TRBD1. This CDR3 has 15 amino acids. In germline, CDR1 is KGHSH, CDR2 LQKENI. The junction had 4 bases not matched to a gene; V was cut back by 4 bases and J by 6 bases. The CDR3, as DNA: TGTGCCAGCTCACAACCGGGACAGGGGGCCGGGGAGCTGTTTTTT. As protein: CASSQPGQGAGELFF.

This sequence joins TRBV5-1 and TRBJ1-4; 8 positions agree with TRBD1. The CDR3 covers 16 residues. CDR1 is SGHRS and CDR2 is YFSETQ in the germline V gene. V lost 0 bases to trimming and J lost 3 bases; unmatched junction nucleotides: 4. CDR3 sequence reads: CASSLGTGRSNEKLFF. The CDR3 region has the DNA TGCGCCAGCAGCTTGGGGACAGGGCGCTCTAATGAAAAACTGTTTTTT.

This rearrangement joins TRBV19 to TRBJ1-2; D is possibly TRBD1 (5 bases). V shed 3 bases and J shed 6 bases, with 11 bases lying between them. The CDR3 runs 13 residues. Germline V CDR1 and CDR2: LNHDA, SQIVND (reference sequence). CDR3 sequence: CASSIGGVDGYTF. The CDR3 region has the DNA TGTGCCAGTAGTATCGGGGGGGTAGATGGCTACACCTTC.

The rearrangement joins TRBV24-1 to TRBJ2-2; 7 positions match TRBD1. The germline gives CDR1 KGHDR, CDR2 SFDVKD. CDR3 length: 16 residues. With V trimmed by 4 bases and J by 7 bases, 11 bases remained unmatched. The CDR3 DNA is TGTGCCACCAGTGACAGGGACAGCCCAACTCGCGGGGAGCTGTTTTTT. Protein product: CATSDRDSPTRGELFF.

The rearrangement links TRBV5-6 to TRBJ2-7; 7 nucleotides align to TRBD2. The CDR3 sequence is 12 residues long. V lost 4 bases, J lost 5 bases, and 3 bases stayed unmatched. CDR1 is SGHDT and CDR2 is YYEEEE in the germline V gene. The CDR3 sequence: CASSVGGDEQYF. DNA of the CDR3: TGTGCCAGCAGCGTGGGGGGGGACGAGCAGTACTTC.

The chain links TRBV4-3 to TRBJ1-2, with TRBD1 matching over 7 bases. Trimming removed 4 bases from V and 2 bases from J; junction bases left unmatched: 10. CDR1 and CDR2 (germline): LGHNA, YSLEER. This CDR3 is built from 16 residues. The CDR3: CASSRRRTTGNYGYTF. The CDR3 coding sequence is TGCGCCAGCAGCCGAAGAAGAACGACAGGGAACTATGGCTACACCTTC.

The chain combines TRBV7-6 with TRBJ1-1; TRBD1 aligns across 11 bases. Germline CDR1 SGHVS, CDR2 FNYEAQ. The junction had 9 bases not matched to a gene; V was cut back by 5 bases and J by 4 bases. This CDR3 is 16 amino acids long. The CDR3 reads CASSQKIGQGATEAFF. Written as DNA, the CDR3 is TGTGCCAGCAGCCAGAAAATTGGACAGGGGGCCACTGAAGCTTTCTTT.

V gene TRBV28 combines with J gene TRBJ1-2; no clear D. There are 13 residues in the CDR3. The V end lost 3 bases, the J end lost 7 bases, and 12 bases lay between the germline ends. Looked up from germline, CDR1 is MDHEN and CDR2 is SYDVKM. DNA for the CDR3: TGTGCCAGCAGTTTCACGAACGCGTTTGGCTACACCTTC. Translation gives CASSFTNAFGYTF.

This clone has a single count. The chain has TRBV9 and TRBJ2-1; 10 bases are a match to TRBD2. This CDR3 comprises 16 residues. V was pared by 0 bases and J by 10 bases, with 10 bases of the junction left unmatched. Germline lookup yields CDR1 SGDLS and CDR2 YYNGEE. The CDR3 coding sequence is TGTGCCAGCAGCGTAGACCCCCTAGCGGGAGAGCGGGAGCAGTTCTTC. Protein sequence: CASSVDPLAGEREQFF.

The chain links TRBV2 to TRBJ1-3; TRBD1 is a possible D gene (5 bases). V was shortened by 3 bases and J by 0 bases, with 9 bases between the two germline ends. The CDR3 covers 15 residues. From germline, CDR1 is SNHLY and CDR2 FYNNEI. The CDR3 bases are TGTGCCAGCAGTGATAGGGGCGGCTCTGGAAACACCATATATTTT. This encodes CASSDRGGSGNTIYF.

The V call is TRBV27, the J call TRBJ2-7, with 8 bases lining up with TRBD1. Germline CDR1 is MNHEY and CDR2 is SMNVEV (reference sequence). V was clipped by 0 bases and J by 1 base; unmatched bases: 2. The CDR3 covers 15 residues. The CDR3 DNA reads TGTGCCAGCAGTTTATCCGGGACAGGATCCTACGAGCAGTACTTC. It specifies CASSLSGTGSYEQYF.

This chain links TRBV18 with TRBJ2-5; a possible D gene is TRBD1 (5 bases). CDR1 and CDR2 (germline): KGHSH, LQKENI. This CDR3 spans 14 amino acids. Trimming removed 0 bases at V and 5 bases at J, with 10 bases between. This CDR3 is CASSPPSGYETQYF. In DNA, the CDR3 is TGTGCCAGCTCACCACCGTCAGGGTATGAGACCCAGTACTTC.

The V and J genes are TRBV7-9 and TRBJ2-3, with D possibly being TRBD2 (6 bases). V gave up 3 bases and J gave up 0 bases, with 22 bases separating them. The CDR3 spans 19 residues. The germline gives CDR1 SEHNR, CDR2 FQNEAQ (reference sequence). CDR3 residues: CASSFSHREIISSTDTQYF. CDR3 nucleotides: TGTGCCAGCAGCTTCTCTCACCGGGAGATTATATCTAGCACAGATACGCAGTATTTT.

CDR3 region: CATSRASGQGSYEQYF. The CDR3 DNA reads as TGTGCCACCAGCAGAGCTTCGGGACAGGGTTCCTACGAGCAGTACTTC. The chain links TRBV15 to TRBJ2-7, with TRBD1 identical over 9 bases. The ends lost 1 base at V and 1 base at J; junction bases unmatched: 5. The CDR3 runs 16 residues. In germline, CDR1 is LNHNV, CDR2 YYDKDF (reference sequence).

The V gene is TRBV27, the J gene TRBJ2-7; 7 bases align to TRBD1. Looked up from germline, CDR1 is MNHEY and CDR2 is SMNVEV (reference sequence). V lost 5 bases to trimming and J lost 0 bases; unmatched junction nucleotides: 4. The CDR3 extends over 14 amino acids. The CDR3 reads CASSPTGSSYEQYF. DNA of the CDR3: TGTGCCAGCAGTCCGACAGGGAGCTCCTACGAGCAGTACTTC.

The rearrangement joins TRBV3-1 (or the pseudogene TRBV3-2) to TRBJ2-7; the D gene is possibly TRBD1 (6 bases). Germline V gene data show CDR1 as LGHDT and CDR2 as YNNKEL (reference sequence). The CDR3 has 14 residues. The germline V and J ends were trimmed by 5 bases and 2 bases, with 13 bases remaining between them. The CDR3 nucleotides read TGTGCCAGCAGCAATAGACAGGCAGCCTACGAGCAGTACTTC. Translated: CASSNRQAAYEQYF.

CDR3 sequence: CASRGLAGEIDSYNEQFF. The CDR3 region has the DNA TGTGCCAGCAGGGGACTAGCGGGAGAGATTGACTCCTACAATGAGCAGTTCTTC. V and J are TRBV5-4 and TRBJ2-1; 14 bases match TRBD2. In germline, CDR1 is SGHNT, CDR2 YYREEE (reference sequence). This CDR3 is built from 18 residues. After removal of 5 bases from V and 0 bases from J, the junction contained 7 bases not matched to a gene.

The J gene is TRBJ2-6, the V gene TRBV4-1, with TRBD2 matching 15 bases. J gave up 0 bases and V 10 bases, and 13 bases lay outside the gene matches. CDR3 size: 20 residues. Germline V CDR1 and CDR2: MGHRA, YSYEKL. The CDR3 region is CATGPGTSGRLSSGANVLTF. In nucleotides, the CDR3 is TGCGCCACCGGTCCCGGGACTAGCGGGAGGCTTAGCTCTGGGGCCAACGTCCTGACTTTC.

V gene TRBV9 combines with J gene TRBJ2-1; D may be TRBD1 (6 bases). This CDR3 contains 15 residues. Per the germline V gene, CDR1 is SGDLS and CDR2 is YYNGEE. V lost 0 bases to trimming and J lost 3 bases, with 10 bases between them. CDR3 region: CASSVASGDYNEQFF. CDR3 DNA sequence: TGTGCCAGCAGCGTAGCATCAGGGGACTACAATGAGCAGTTCTTC.

V is TRBV2 and J is TRBJ2-5; 7 nucleotides line up with TRBD1. Germline CDR1 reads SNHLY; CDR2 reads FYNNEI. Unmatched junction bases numbered 11, after V lost 6 bases and J lost 1 base. CDR3 size: 16 residues. Here the CDR3 reads CASRPWPGTVQETQYF. Here the CDR3 DNA reads TGTGCCAGCAGGCCCTGGCCCGGGACAGTCCAAGAGACCCAGTACTTC.

This clone was seen a single time. The V and J genes are TRBV18 and TRBJ1-5; the match to TRBD1 covers 8 bases. Germline CDR1 and CDR2: KGHSH and LQKENI. The trim removed 3 bases at V and 6 bases at J, leaving 10 bases unmatched. CDR3 size: 16 residues. CDR3 DNA: TGTGCCAGCTCACCTACTTCGGACAGGGCATCTCAGCCCCAGCATTTT. Its protein product is CASSPTSDRASQPQHF.

This rearrangement joins TRBV21-1 to TRBJ1-6; the D call TRBD1 from the table was never checked on the DNA. TRBV21-1 counts as a pseudogene. This CDR3 comprises 18 residues. The CDR3 DNA follows: TGTGCCAGCAGCCCCAGGGGCAGGACCGTAACCTATAATTCACCCCTCCACTTT. Translated: CASSPRGRTVTYNSPLHF.

CDR3 amino acids: CASAPLGTVNSPLHF. CDR3 nucleotide sequence: TGTGCCAGCGCTCCACTTGGGACAGTAAATTCACCCCTCCACTTT. The chain uses TRBV9 and TRBJ1-6; TRBD1 agrees at 7 bases. CDR3 size: 15 residues. After removal of 7 bases from V and 7 bases from J, the junction contained 11 bases not matched to a gene. Germline assignment: CDR1 SGDLS and CDR2 YYNGEE.

The V gene is TRBV5-1, the J gene TRBJ1-2, with 9 bases aligning to TRBD1. The trim removed 4 bases at V and 5 bases at J, leaving 6 bases unmatched. This CDR3 region has 14 residues. Per germline, CDR1 SGHRS and CDR2 YFSETQ. The CDR3 DNA reads TGCGCCAGCAGCACGGACAGGGGTCGGTATGGCTACACCTTC. Amino acids: CASSTDRGRYGYTF.

The chain recombines TRBV2 with TRBJ2-2; no firm D call. V was cut by 7 bases and J by 4 bases, with 16 bases left in between. The CDR3 is 15 residues long. The V gene's germline CDR1 is SNHLY and CDR2 FYNNEI. The CDR3 DNA reads TGTGCCAGCATCCAGAGTAGCTTGGGCACCGGGGAGCTGTTTTTT. This encodes CASIQSSLGTGELFF.

This clone was observed once. The V gene is TRBV2, the J gene TRBJ2-5, with D possibly TRBD1 on 6 matching bases. Germline assignment: CDR1 SNHLY and CDR2 FYNNEI. V shed 7 bases and J shed 3 bases, with 18 bases lying between them. The CDR3 runs 15 residues. The CDR3 region has the DNA TGTGCCAGCAACGGAGTACAGGGAACAAAAGAGACCCAGTACTTC. Protein sequence: CASNGVQGTKETQYF.

The chain employs TRBV14 and TRBJ1-2; D perhaps matches TRBD1 (6 bases). The V and J ends lost 4 bases and 4 bases respectively, with 7 bases between them. This CDR3 contains 12 residues. Germline V gives CDR1 SGHDN, CDR2 FVKESK. CDR3 nucleotides: TGTGCCAGCAGCCCACAGGGCTATGGCTACACCTTC. Translated, it gives CASSPQGYGYTF.

This clone came up a few times. The CDR3 loop reads CASSVGTSSGTDTQYF. For the CDR3, the DNA is TGCGCCAGCAGTGTCGGGACTAGTTCTGGCACAGATACGCAGTATTTT. The rearrangement uses TRBV10-1 and TRBJ2-3, with TRBD2 identical over 8 bases. CDR3 size: 16 residues. Germline V CDR1 and CDR2: WNHNN, SYGVQD (reference sequence). V shed 4 bases, J shed 1 base, and the junction held 7 bases outside the gene matches.

The table lists this clone with a few counts. The V and J genes are TRBV4-1 and TRBJ2-3, with D possibly TRBD2 on 6 matching bases. Trimming left V 0 bases short and J 6 bases short, with 13 bases between. Germline assignment: CDR1 MGHRA and CDR2 YSYEKL. This CDR3 has 15 amino acids. The CDR3 sequence: CASSQDPSTSDTQYF. The CDR3 bases are TGCGCCAGCAGCCAAGACCCTTCGACTAGTGATACGCAGTATTTT.